Listed here are 14 T cell receptor beta chains from one sample, sequenced in a study of blood T cell repertoires in COVID-19. Data came from immunoSEQ multiplex PCR; TCRdb stores just in-frame clones and leaves some out. The sample has around 150,000 clones, 80% to 90% seen once. Sequencing was carried out using peripheral blood. The receptors shown here come from a man between 65 and 79 years old with acute or convalescent COVID-19.

The rearrangement uses TRBV6-8 and TRBJ2-1; 12 nucleotides agree with TRBD2. The germline CDR1 and CDR2 sequences are MNHGY and SAAAGT. V was pared by 2 bases and J by 4 bases, with 0 bases of the junction left unmatched. The length of the CDR3 is 15 residues. The chain's CDR3 is CASSYTSGRYNEQFF. The CDR3 DNA follows: TGTGCCAGCAGTTACACTAGCGGGAGGTACAATGAGCAGTTCTTC.

The rearrangement uses TRBV7-3 and TRBJ2-1, with 7 bases matching TRBD2. CDR1 is SGHTA and CDR2 is FQGTGA in the germline V gene. The CDR3 is made up of 17 amino acids. J gave up 7 bases and V 4 bases, and 16 bases lay outside the gene matches. CDR3 loop: CASSSSGVASRLNEQFF. The CDR3 coding sequence is TGTGCCAGCAGCTCTAGCGGTGTGGCTAGCAGATTGAATGAGCAGTTCTTC.

This chain links TRBV5-8 with TRBJ1-1; tentative D call: TRBD1 (6 bases). This CDR3 has 14 amino acids. The ends were cut back, 4 bases at V and 5 bases at J, with 15 bases in the middle. Germline V gene sequence: CDR1 SGHTS, CDR2 YDEGEE. Here the CDR3 DNA reads TGTGCCAGCAGCCGGACAGAAAGTTGGACTGAAGCTTTCTTT. It specifies CASSRTESWTEAFF.

The V gene is TRBV9, the J gene TRBJ2-1, with D perhaps matching TRBD2 (6 bases). This CDR3 is 15 amino acids long. CDR1 and CDR2 (germline): SGDLS, YYNGEE. Trimming removed 4 bases at V and 5 bases at J, with 16 bases between. CDR3: CASSSVGGWDNEQFF. The CDR3 coding sequence is TGTGCCAGCAGCTCGGTTGGGGGGTGGGACAATGAGCAGTTCTTC.

The chain employs TRBV11-2 and TRBJ2-1; 7 positions match TRBD2. Germline V gene sequence: CDR1 SGHAT, CDR2 FQNNGV. This CDR3 is built from 13 residues. J gave up 8 bases and V 6 bases, and 7 bases lay outside the gene matches. This chain's CDR3 is CASSRGVEDEQFF. In nucleotides, the CDR3 is TGTGCCAGCAGTCGGGGGGTCGAGGATGAGCAGTTCTTC.

This clone was observed a handful of times. CDR3 bases: TGTGCCAGCAGTTATATTCCCCGGCAGCCAGGCTATGGCTACACCTTC. As protein: CASSYIPRQPGYGYTF. This chain uses TRBV6-5 with TRBJ1-2; D not resolved. This CDR3 is built from 16 residues. Germline V gene data show CDR1 as MNHEY and CDR2 as SVGAGI. Between the trimmed V and J ends, which lost 3 bases and 4 bases, there was a span of 18 bases.

CDR3 protein: CASSPGTALTLHF. DNA of the CDR3: TGTGCCAGCAGCCCGGGGACAGCCTTAACCCTCCACTTT. The chain carries TRBV7-2 and TRBJ1-6; 7 bases are a match to TRBD1. The germline gives CDR1 SGHTA, CDR2 FQGNSA. The CDR3 spans 13 residues. The V and J ends lost 5 bases and 14 bases, in that order; junction bases with no gene match: 9.

The rearrangement uses TRBV20-1 and TRBJ2-3; the match to TRBD2 covers 7 bases. The CDR3 extends over 13 amino acids. From germline, CDR1 is DFQATT and CDR2 SNEGSKA (reference sequence). J was trimmed by 2 bases and V by 3 bases; bases with no gene match: 2. The CDR3 bases are TGCAGTGCTAGTAGCGGGTCCACAGATACGCAGTATTTT. This codes for CSASSGSTDTQYF.

V and J are TRBV6-5 and TRBJ2-7; possibly TRBD1 for D (5 bases). V lost 7 bases and J lost 5, with 12 bases in between. Germline V lookup: CDR1 MNHEY, CDR2 SVGAGI. This CDR3 comprises 12 residues. The CDR3 loop is CASKKRGHEQYF. In DNA, the CDR3 is TGTGCCAGCAAAAAAAGGGGCCACGAGCAGTACTTC.

The CDR3 protein is CASSFRLAGETQYF. CDR3 bases: TGTGCCAGCAGTTTCCGACTAGCGGGAGAGACCCAGTACTTC. The J gene is TRBJ2-5, the V gene TRBV6-5; 10 nucleotides agree with TRBD2. There are 14 residues in the CDR3. Germline lookup yields CDR1 MNHEY and CDR2 SVGAGI. V shed 4 bases, J shed 4 bases, and the junction held 3 bases outside the gene matches.

The chain couples TRBV7-2 to TRBJ1-5; perhaps TRBD1 as D (5 bases). The CDR3 is 17 amino acids. Germline lookup yields CDR1 SGHTA and CDR2 FQGNSA. Trimming left V 2 bases short and J 2 bases short, with 16 bases between. Here the CDR3 reads CASSLTGGGRGNQPQHF. The CDR3 DNA reads as TGTGCCAGCAGCTTAACGGGGGGTGGCCGAGGCAATCAGCCCCAGCATTTT.

The rearrangement uses TRBV9 and TRBJ2-7; TRBD1 matches at 12 bases. This CDR3 is built from 14 residues. V lost 0 bases, J lost 6 bases, and 1 base stayed unmatched. Looked up from germline, CDR1 is SGDLS and CDR2 is YYNGEE. The CDR3, as DNA: TGTGCCAGCAGCGTAGGGGGACAGGGGGCCGAGCAGTACTTC. The encoded protein is CASSVGGQGAEQYF.

J is TRBJ2-7 and V is TRBV7-2, with a tentative D call TRBD1 (5 bases). The CDR3 spans 15 residues. CDR1 and CDR2 from the germline V gene are SGHTA and FQGNSA. Trimming removed 5 bases from V and 0 bases from J, with 14 bases in between. CDR3 residues: CASSRADSRSYEQYF. CDR3 DNA: TGTGCCAGCAGCCGTGCCGACAGCCGCTCCTACGAGCAGTACTTC.

The genes are TRBV28 and TRBJ2-7; 12 positions match TRBD2. CDR3 length: 17 amino acids. After removal of 4 bases from V and 6 bases from J, the junction contained 13 bases not matched to a gene. The germline V gene encodes CDR1 MDHEN and CDR2 SYDVKM. The CDR3: CASSSVHRASGRAEQYF. For the CDR3, the DNA is TGTGCCAGCAGTTCCGTCCACAGGGCTAGCGGGAGGGCCGAGCAGTACTTC.